This entry lists 29 T cell receptor beta chains sequenced from one sample in a study of response to subunit inactivated influenza vaccine (dated by TCRdb to 2016 to 2019). Library generation was performed with RT-PCR. The reads were generated on an Illumina HiSeq 2500. The raw public data were reprocessed by TCRdb itself: fastp quality trimming at Q25, MiXCR clonotype calling, in-frame beta chains only. Merged by CDR3 protein, the rows form single entries marked with the most common genes and DNA. Counted in this sample were roughly 500,000 distinct CDR3 sequences; roughly 23% of them appeared once. The ten largest clones capture 1.9% of the sample. The sequenced sample was CD4+ T cells sorted from PBMCs, obtained around 5 days after vaccination. Source of these receptors: a man in his fifties who received an inactivated influenza vaccine. Donor details come from another sample of the same person, matched by shared clones.

This clonotype has only a few counts. The gene calls are TRBV4-2 and TRBJ1-2; possibly TRBD1 for D (5 bases). Germline V gene lookup returns CDR1 LGHNA and CDR2 YNFKEQ. CDR3 length equals 15 residues. V lost 4 bases, J lost 0 bases, and 12 bases lay in between. CDR3: CASSLPGHTNYGYTF. The CDR3 nucleotides are TGTGCCAGCAGCCTACCAGGACACACTAACTATGGCTACACCTTC.

The chain couples TRBV12-3 or TRBV12-4 to TRBJ1-4; D is uncertain. With 3 bases removed from V and 4 bases from J, the gap between germline ends came to 9 bases. This CDR3 region has 14 residues. The CDR3 sequence: CASSFALYNEKLFF. DNA for the CDR3: TGTGCCAGCAGTTTTGCCCTCTATAATGAAAAACTGTTTTTT.

This clonotype has more than one count but fewer than ten. This rearrangement joins TRBV10-3 to TRBJ2-7; D is uncertain. The CDR3 is 12 amino acids. Between the trimmed V and J ends, which lost 5 bases and 4 bases, there was a span of 9 bases. Germline CDR1 reads ENHRY; CDR2 reads SYGVKD. In DNA, the CDR3 is TGTGCCATCAGTAACGGAAATTACGAGCAGTACTTC. The encoded protein is CAISNGNYEQYF.

This clonotype occurred a few times. The rearrangement links TRBV4-2 to TRBJ1-3, with 10 bases lining up with TRBD1. Germline V gene sequence: CDR1 LGHNA, CDR2 YNFKEQ. Unmatched junction bases numbered 7, after V lost 4 bases and J lost 4 bases. CDR3 length: 16 amino acids. The CDR3 sequence: CASSPRQGANGNTIYF. The DNA for the CDR3 is TGTGCCAGCAGCCCCAGACAGGGGGCGAACGGAAACACCATATATTTT.

This clonotype was seen only a few times. This chain links TRBV6-4 with TRBJ2-7; 7 bases are shared with TRBD1. Germline V lookup: CDR1 MRHNA, CDR2 SNTAGT. The CDR3 is made up of 14 amino acids. The J segment lost 4 bases and the V segment lost 9 bases, leaving 12 bases of the junction unmatched. Here the CDR3 reads CARRPETGWYEQYF. The CDR3 DNA is TGTGCCAGGCGACCTGAGACAGGGTGGTACGAGCAGTACTTC.

The table lists this clonotype with a few counts. The chain recombines TRBV5-1 with TRBJ2-1; weak D call: TRBD1 (5 bases). The length of the CDR3 is 14 residues. The germline V gene has CDR1 SGHRS and CDR2 YFSETQ. V gave up 0 bases and J gave up 8 bases, with 12 bases separating them. CDR3 DNA sequence: TGCGCCAGCAGCTTGGGGGTTAGGGGTGATGAGCAGTTCTTC. The encoded protein is CASSLGVRGDEQFF.

V gene TRBV7-2 combines with J gene TRBJ1-1, with TRBD1 matching 7 bases. Germline CDR1 reads SGHTA; CDR2 reads FQGNSA. The CDR3 loop spans 15 amino acids. V was pared by 1 base and J by 1 base, with 3 bases of the junction left unmatched. The CDR3 spells CASSLEDRRNTEAFF. CDR3 nucleotides: TGTGCCAGCAGCTTAGAGGACAGGCGGAACACTGAAGCTTTCTTT. The full variable domain, with the rest looked up from reference TRBV7-2 and TRBJ1-1, is GAGVSQSPSNKVTEKGKDVELRCDPISGHTALYWYRQSLGQGLEFLIYFQGNSAPDKSGLPSDRFSAERTGGSVSTLTIQRTQQEDSAVYLCASSLEDRRNTEAFFGQGTRLTVV.

This clonotype has just a few counts. V is TRBV5-1 and J is TRBJ2-7; D could derive from TRBD1 or TRBD2 (5 bases each). This CDR3 comprises 15 residues. The germline V and J ends were trimmed by 3 bases and 1 base, with 14 bases remaining between them. The germline CDR1 and CDR2 sequences are SGHRS and YFSETQ. The CDR3: CASSSGPGRSYEQYF. DNA for the CDR3: TGCGCCAGCAGCTCGGGGCCGGGACGATCCTACGAGCAGTACTTC.

Only a few counts were recorded for this clonotype. The chain couples TRBV9 to TRBJ2-1, with 11 bases lining up with TRBD2. Losses at the gene ends were 2 bases for V and 10 bases for J; bases not matched to a gene: 8. This CDR3 region has 15 residues. CDR1 is SGDLS, CDR2 YYNGEE, per germline. The CDR3 DNA follows: TGTGCCAGCAGCGTGGGACTAGCGGCTGCGGGGGAGCAGTTCTTC. This sequence encodes CASSVGLAAAGEQFF. Together with reference TRBV9 and TRBJ2-1, the CDR3 gives the full variable domain: DSGVTQTPKHLITATGQRVTLRCSPRSGDLSVYWYQQSLDQGLQFLIQYYNGEERAKGNILERFSAQQFPDLHSELNLSSLELGDSALYFCASSVGLAAAGEQFFGPGTRLTVL.

This clonotype was detected only a few times. The V and J genes are TRBV11-2 and TRBJ2-5, with TRBD2 as a possible D gene (6 bases). CDR3 size: 15 residues. CDR1 and CDR2 from the germline V gene are SGHAT and FQNNGV. With 5 bases removed from V and 4 bases from J, the gap between germline ends came to 17 bases. The CDR3: CASSRGGGDRETQYF. In nucleotides, the CDR3 is TGTGCCAGCAGCCGGGGTGGCGGGGACCGAGAGACCCAGTACTTC.

The chain employs TRBV5-6 and TRBJ2-5; TRBD1 aligns across 7 bases. J lost 4 bases, V lost 4 bases, and 10 bases had no gene match. Germline loops: CDR1 SGHDT, CDR2 YYEEEE. The CDR3 loop spans 15 amino acids. CDR3 in DNA: TGTGCCAGCAGCCCAAAAGCGACAGGGAGAGAGACCCAGTACTTC. Residues: CASSPKATGRETQYF.

This clonotype has a count of ten or more. The chain recombines TRBV19 with TRBJ2-2; 11 nucleotides align to TRBD1. The CDR3 length is 15 residues. The J segment lost 4 bases and the V segment lost 6 bases, leaving 4 bases of the junction unmatched. The V gene's germline CDR1 is LNHDA and CDR2 SQIVND (reference sequence). Here the CDR3 reads CASRPGQGGTGELFF. CDR3 nucleotide sequence: TGTGCCAGTAGACCGGGACAGGGGGGCACCGGGGAGCTGTTTTTT. The full variable domain, with the rest looked up from reference TRBV19 and TRBJ2-2, is DGGITQSPKYLFRKEGQNVTLSCEQNLNHDAMYWYRQDPGQGLRLIYYSQIVNDFQKGDIAEGYSVSREKKESFPLTVTSAQKNPTAFYLCASRPGQGGTGELFFGEGSRLTVL.

This clonotype turned up a few times. The chain employs TRBV30 and TRBJ1-1, with no clear D. Trimming took 8 bases from V and 4 from J, leaving 20 bases between them. Germline V CDR1 and CDR2: GTSNPN, SVGIG (reference sequence). The CDR3 is 14 residues long. Here the CDR3 reads CAGNEGPFVTEAFF. The CDR3, as DNA: TGTGCCGGAAACGAAGGGCCCTTTGTCACTGAAGCTTTCTTT.

This clonotype appeared a single time. CDR3 DNA sequence: TGCGCCAGCAGTGCTGCTAGCGGGCCCACAGATACGCAGTATTTT. This sequence encodes CASSAASGPTDTQYF. This chain uses TRBV10-2 with TRBJ2-3; 8 nucleotides match TRBD2. With V trimmed by 4 bases and J by 2 bases, 5 bases remained unmatched. Germline CDR1 is WSHSY and CDR2 is SAAADI. This CDR3 comprises 15 residues.

The chain employs TRBV6-5 and TRBJ2-7, with D perhaps given as TRBD1 or TRBD2 (5 bases each). This CDR3 comprises 12 residues. CDR1 is MNHEY and CDR2 is SVGAGI in the germline V gene. V lost 8 bases and J 3 bases, leaving 11 bases between the germline ends. DNA for the CDR3: TGTGCCAGCGCACGGGACGGCTACGAGCAGTACTTC. Translated: CASARDGYEQYF.

The gene calls are TRBV7-2 and TRBJ2-7, with 9 bases lining up with TRBD1. CDR1 is SGHTA and CDR2 is FQGNSA in the germline V gene. This CDR3 spans 15 amino acids. V dropped 1 base and J dropped 2; count of bases not matched to a gene: 3. CDR3 nucleotides: TGTGCCAGCAGCTTAGACAGGGGGCAAACCTACGAGCAGTACTTC. It specifies CASSLDRGQTYEQYF.

The sample holds a few counts of this clonotype. The gene calls are TRBV20-1 and TRBJ2-7, with D tentatively TRBD2 (5 bases). Trimming left V 5 bases short and J 8 bases short, with 19 bases between. Per germline, CDR1 DFQATT and CDR2 SNEGSKA (reference sequence). The CDR3 is 13 amino acids. The CDR3 sequence: CSAYRGDDLQQYF. The CDR3 DNA sequence: TGCAGTGCTTACCGGGGTGACGATTTGCAGCAGTACTTC.

J is TRBJ2-7 and V is TRBV7-9, with 7 bases that match TRBD1. Trimming at V came to 5 bases and at J to 1 base, leaving 5 bases not matched to a gene. CDR3 length equals 14 residues. Germline V gene data show CDR1 as SEHNR and CDR2 as FQNEAQ (reference sequence). CDR3: CASSGDSPSYEQYF. CDR3 sequence (DNA): TGTGCCAGCAGCGGGGACAGTCCTTCCTACGAGCAGTACTTC. Variable domain in full (rest from reference TRBV7-9 and TRBJ2-7): DTGVSQNPRHKITKRGQNVTFRCDPISEHNRLYWYRQTLGQGPEFLTYFQNEAQLEKSRLLSDRFSAERPKGSFSTLEIQRTEQGDSAMYLCASSGDSPSYEQYFGPGTRLTVT.

The chain recombines TRBV5-1 with TRBJ1-1; maybe TRBD1 (6 bases). From germline, CDR1 is SGHRS and CDR2 YFSETQ. This CDR3 contains 13 residues. V was shortened by 7 bases and J by 0 bases, with 10 bases between the two germline ends. The CDR3 DNA sequence: TGCGCCAGCGGCAGGGACATGAACACTGAAGCTTTCTTT. Translated: CASGRDMNTEAFF.

The chain couples TRBV13 to TRBJ1-1; D is perhaps TRBD1 (5 bases). From germline, CDR1 is PRHDT and CDR2 FYEKMQ (reference sequence). Between the trimmed V and J ends, which lost 11 bases and 0 bases, there was a span of 28 bases. The CDR3 is 18 residues long. The CDR3 loop reads CACCPRGRGVVLNTEAFF. For the CDR3, the DNA is TGTGCCTGCTGCCCCCGCGGGAGGGGAGTGGTACTGAACACTGAAGCTTTCTTT. The full variable domain, in which reference TRBV13 and TRBJ1-1 provide the parts outside the CDR3, is AAGVIQSPRHLIKEKRETATLKCYPIPRHDTVYWYQQGPGQDPQFLISFYEKMQSDKGSIPDRFSAQQFSDYHSELNMSSLELGDSALYFCACCPRGRGVVLNTEAFFGQGTRLTVV.

This clonotype was counted between two and nine times. The V gene is TRBV20-1, the J gene TRBJ2-1, with D hard to call. Germline loops: CDR1 DFQATT, CDR2 SNEGSKA (reference sequence). This CDR3 is built from 13 residues. Between the trimmed V and J ends, which lost 1 base and 7 bases, there was a span of 11 bases. The DNA of the CDR3 is TGCAGTGCTAGAGTGCCTCTTAAGAATGAGCAGTTCTTC. Translating gives CSARVPLKNEQFF.

The CDR3 DNA reads as TGTGCCAGCAGTTTTAGGACAACTTACAATGAGCAGTTCTTC. This sequence encodes CASSFRTTYNEQFF. The rearrangement links TRBV12-3 or TRBV12-4 to TRBJ2-1, with a possible D match to TRBD1 (5 bases). V lost 3 bases to trimming and J lost 4 bases, with 10 bases between them. The CDR3 extends over 14 amino acids.

This clonotype has only a few counts. The genes are TRBV5-1 and TRBJ2-6, with a weak D call TRBD1 (5 bases). V lost 0 bases and J 2 bases, leaving 9 bases between the germline ends. The CDR3 is 16 amino acids. CDR1 and CDR2 from the germline V gene are SGHRS and YFSETQ. This CDR3 is CASSLASGTGANVLTF. The CDR3 bases are TGCGCCAGCAGCTTGGCGTCAGGGACTGGGGCCAACGTCCTGACTTTC.

V usage is TRBV29-1 and J usage is TRBJ2-1; 10 nucleotides match TRBD2. Germline values: CDR1 SQVTM, CDR2 ANQGSEA. V lost 5 bases to trimming and J lost 5 bases; unmatched junction nucleotides: 6. This CDR3 is 14 amino acids long. The CDR3, as DNA: TGCAGCGTTATGAGCGGGAGGGCTAACAATGAGCAGTTCTTC. Amino acid sequence: CSVMSGRANNEQFF.

V usage is TRBV5-5 and J usage is TRBJ2-7; 11 bases line up with TRBD1. The V gene end was trimmed by 1 base and the J gene end by 6 bases; junction bases not matched to a gene: 3. Germline V gives CDR1 SGHKS, CDR2 YYEKEE (reference sequence). This CDR3 is 14 amino acids long. Here the CDR3 DNA reads TGTGCCAGCAGCTTGATGGACAGGGGGCTCGAGCAGTACTTC. Translating it yields CASSLMDRGLEQYF. Drawing the rest from reference TRBV5-5 and TRBJ2-7, the complete variable domain is DAGVTQSPTHLIKTRGQQVTLRCSPISGHKSVSWYQQVLGQGPQFIFQYYEKEERGRGNFPDRFSARQFPNYSSELNVNALLLGDSALYLCASSLMDRGLEQYFGPGTRLTVT.

This chain uses TRBV6-1 with TRBJ2-1; 7 nucleotides align to TRBD2. Germline V gives CDR1 MNHNS, CDR2 SASEGT. This CDR3 is built from 13 residues. Losses at the gene ends were 8 bases for V and 8 bases for J; bases not matched to a gene: 9. CDR3 sequence: CASEDREVYEQFF. As DNA, the CDR3 is TGTGCCAGCGAGGACCGGGAGGTCTATGAGCAGTTCTTC.

J is TRBJ2-1 and V is TRBV12-3 or TRBV12-4; D perhaps matches TRBD2 (6 bases). The V end was cut by 3 bases, the J end by 7 bases, with 10 bases between. The CDR3 is made up of 13 amino acids. This chain's CDR3 is CASSFRAGNEQFF. The CDR3 DNA reads TGTGCCAGCAGTTTTCGGGCGGGAAATGAGCAGTTCTTC.

This clonotype has more than one count but fewer than ten. V usage is TRBV12-3 or TRBV12-4 and J usage is TRBJ1-6; D gene unclear. The V end was cut by 5 bases, the J end by 4 bases, with 12 bases between. The CDR3 sequence is 15 residues long. In DNA form, the CDR3 reads TGTGCCAGCAGTCGAGGACGGCCTTATAATTCACCCCTCCACTTT. Residues: CASSRGRPYNSPLHF.

A few counts support this clonotype. V gene TRBV9 combines with J gene TRBJ1-2, with TRBD1 matching over 9 bases. CDR1 is SGDLS, CDR2 YYNGEE, per germline. Trimming took 0 bases from V and 7 from J; bases not matched to a gene: 7. The CDR3 covers 15 residues. This CDR3 reads CASSVGTGEYGGYTF. The CDR3, as DNA: TGTGCCAGCAGCGTAGGGACAGGGGAATACGGTGGCTACACCTTC.